A single sample gave rise to the 10 T cell receptor beta chains below, sequenced in a study of human T cells and chemical hapten exposure. MiXCR, applied by TCRdb to the RACE reads, yields one record per CDR3 protein. The table has roughly 120,000 distinct CDR3 sequences, 9.5% to 13% seen once. Time point in this sample: patch test 1, 2 weeks after DPC sensitization. As for treatment: therapeutic diphenylcyclopropenone sensitization with weekly scalp DPC. The source was whole blood, collected in connection with sensitization to the hapten diphenylcyclopropenone (DPC). Every receptor here comes from a woman aged 50 to 60 with alopecia areata. Some clones in this sample may be carry-over from other donors' samples.

This clonotype was recorded a few times. J is TRBJ2-7 and V is TRBV7-2; tentative D call: TRBD1 (6 bases). V dropped 2 bases and J dropped 0 bases, with 8 bases sitting between them. There are 14 residues in the CDR3. Germline CDR1 reads SGHTA; CDR2 reads FQGNSA. CDR3 in DNA: TGTGCCAGCAGCTTAACAGGGTACTCCTACGAGCAGTACTTC. Translating gives CASSLTGYSYEQYF.

This clonotype has ten or more counts. This sequence joins TRBV7-2 and TRBJ1-5, with D uncertain. Germline CDR1 reads SGHTA; CDR2 reads FQGNSA. The CDR3 is 13 residues long. Trimming removed 3 bases from V and 4 bases from J, with 7 bases in between. The CDR3 loop is CASSFDGNQPQHF. The CDR3 coding sequence is TGTGCCAGCAGCTTTGACGGAAATCAGCCCCAGCATTTT.

The genes are TRBV10-2 and TRBJ1-1, with TRBD1 as a possible D gene (5 bases). CDR3 length equals 11 residues. V dropped 6 bases and J dropped 5 bases, with 7 bases sitting between them. Germline loops: CDR1 WSHSY, CDR2 SAAADI. As DNA, the CDR3 is TGCGCCAGCAGCGAGGGGACTGAAGCTTTCTTT. Translation gives CASSEGTEAFF.

The V call is TRBV11-2, the J call TRBJ2-7; a possible D gene is TRBD1 (5 bases). CDR3 length equals 12 residues. The ends were cut back, 8 bases at V and 0 bases at J, with 8 bases in the middle. Per the germline V gene, CDR1 is SGHAT and CDR2 is FQNNGV. The CDR3 coding sequence is TGTGCCAGCTGTGACAGCTCCTACGAGCAGTACTTC. Its protein product is CASCDSSYEQYF.

The sample holds a few counts of this clonotype. J is TRBJ2-7 and V is TRBV6-2 or TRBV6-3; 10 bases match TRBD1. The ends lost 11 bases at V and 5 bases at J; junction bases unmatched: 9. The CDR3 consists of 13 residues. Germline V gene data show CDR1 as MNHEY and CDR2 as SVGEGT. The CDR3 region has the DNA TGTGCCTCCCGTGGGACAGGGGCCGACGAGCAGTACTTC. It codes for CASRGTGADEQYF.

In this sample, this clonotype turned up many times. The chain employs TRBV14 and TRBJ1-6; D call uncertain. Germline lookup yields CDR1 SGHDN and CDR2 FVKESK. The V end lost 0 bases, the J end lost 5 bases, and 11 bases lay between the germline ends. The CDR3 is made up of 16 amino acids. The CDR3 sequence: CASSQDRQLNNSPLHF. The CDR3 nucleotides are TGTGCCAGCAGCCAAGATAGGCAGCTGAATAATTCACCCCTCCACTTT.

In this sample, this clonotype turned up a few times. The rearrangement uses TRBV12-3 or TRBV12-4 and TRBJ2-2; perhaps TRBD2 as D (6 bases). The CDR3 covers 15 residues. V was clipped by 3 bases and J by 7 bases, with 15 bases between them. This CDR3 is CASSFSGTGGGELFF. CDR3 DNA: TGTGCCAGCAGTTTCTCCGGGACCGGGGGCGGGGAGCTGTTTTTT.

This clonotype was seen repeatedly, ten times or more. J is TRBJ2-7 and V is TRBV7-6; 10 bases map to TRBD2. CDR1 and CDR2 from the germline V gene are SGHVS and FNYEAQ. After removal of 4 bases from V and 7 bases from J, the junction contained 4 bases not matched to a gene. The CDR3 runs to 13 residues. The CDR3 DNA reads TGTGCCAGCAGCTCGGGGACTAGCGAAGAGCAGTACTTC. It specifies CASSSGTSEEQYF.

The chain carries TRBV7-8 and TRBJ2-7, with D perhaps TRBD2 (5 bases). V was shortened by 4 bases and J by 2 bases, with 6 bases between the two germline ends. Germline V gives CDR1 SGHVS, CDR2 FQNEAQ. This CDR3 contains 12 residues. The CDR3 loop is CASSSGTYEQYF. CDR3 coding DNA: TGTGCCAGCAGCTCCGGGACCTACGAGCAGTACTTC.

This clonotype was observed a few times. This sequence joins TRBV27 and TRBJ2-3; 10 bases map to TRBD1. The CDR3 spans 15 residues. J gave up 5 bases and V 6 bases, and 8 bases lay outside the gene matches. CDR1 MNHEY and CDR2 SMNVEV come from the germline V gene (reference sequence). For the CDR3, the DNA is TGTGCCAGCAGGACAGGGGGCAGTTGGGTAGATACGCAGTATTTT. Translated, it gives CASRTGGSWVDTQYF.